The next 4 T cell receptor beta chains were all read from a single sample in a study of blood T cell repertoires in COVID-19. Using immunoSEQ multiplex PCR, the repertoire was profiled, and TCRdb retains in-frame clones only, with some absent. The data show 150,000 to 200,000 clones, under 90% seen once. Input material: peripheral blood. The receptor set was obtained from a woman older than 75 with active or convalescent COVID-19.

The CDR3 DNA is TGCGCCAGCAGCCCTCGGACAGACCTTCCAACAGATACGCAGTATTTT. Amino acids: CASSPRTDLPTDTQYF. The J gene is TRBJ2-3, the V gene TRBV4-1; maybe TRBD1 (6 bases). The germline V and J ends were trimmed by 4 bases and 3 bases, with 17 bases remaining between them. CDR3 size: 16 residues. CDR1 is MGHRA and CDR2 is YSYEKL in the germline V gene.

The rearrangement links TRBV5-4 to TRBJ2-1, with D possibly being TRBD1 (5 bases). This CDR3 comprises 15 residues. From germline, CDR1 is SGHNT and CDR2 YYREEE (reference sequence). V gave up 4 bases and J gave up 6 bases, with 17 bases separating them. CDR3 amino acids: CASSPQVRVSNEQFF. CDR3 sequence (DNA): TGTGCCAGCAGCCCCCAGGTCAGGGTAAGCAATGAGCAGTTCTTC.

The chain uses TRBV13 and TRBJ1-2; 9 nucleotides agree with TRBD1. The CDR3 totals 13 residues. V shed 5 bases, J shed 7 bases, and the junction held 5 bases outside the gene matches. Looked up from germline, CDR1 is PRHDT and CDR2 is FYEKMQ (reference sequence). This chain's CDR3 is CASSLQGAVGYTF. DNA for the CDR3: TGTGCCAGCAGCCTACAGGGGGCGGTTGGCTACACCTTC.

The chain recombines TRBV5-1 with TRBJ1-2; 8 bases are a match to TRBD1. Per germline, CDR1 SGHRS and CDR2 YFSETQ. The ends lost 4 bases at V and 1 base at J; junction bases unmatched: 6. The CDR3 extends over 15 amino acids. This chain's CDR3 is CASSPQGAGNYGYTF. The CDR3 coding sequence is TGCGCCAGCAGCCCTCAGGGGGCGGGTAACTATGGCTACACCTTC.